The clone carrying this TCR beta chain was observed once. Distinct nucleotide sequences in the sample also encode this CDR3. Deletions cut 3 bases from V and 0 bases from J, with 9 bases between. The germline V gene has CDR1 KGHSH and CDR2 LQKENI. This CDR3 is built from 15 residues. The protocol was immunoSEQ multiplex PCR, while the TCRdb copy is restricted to in-frame clones and leaves out a portion. The data contain 70,000 to 95,000 clones, about 93% of them singletons. The data originate from a study of T cell responses to AZD1222 COVID-19 vaccine. The source of this sequence is an adult who received the AZD1222 COVID-19 vaccine. The material was peripheral blood, obtained 28 days after the second AZD1222 dose. The chain uses TRBV18 and TRBJ2-1; D may match TRBD1 or TRBD2 (5 bases each). In DNA form, the CDR3 reads TGTGCCAGCTCACCTCCAGGGAGCTCCTACAATGAGCAGTTCTTC. It codes for CASSPPGSSYNEQFF.